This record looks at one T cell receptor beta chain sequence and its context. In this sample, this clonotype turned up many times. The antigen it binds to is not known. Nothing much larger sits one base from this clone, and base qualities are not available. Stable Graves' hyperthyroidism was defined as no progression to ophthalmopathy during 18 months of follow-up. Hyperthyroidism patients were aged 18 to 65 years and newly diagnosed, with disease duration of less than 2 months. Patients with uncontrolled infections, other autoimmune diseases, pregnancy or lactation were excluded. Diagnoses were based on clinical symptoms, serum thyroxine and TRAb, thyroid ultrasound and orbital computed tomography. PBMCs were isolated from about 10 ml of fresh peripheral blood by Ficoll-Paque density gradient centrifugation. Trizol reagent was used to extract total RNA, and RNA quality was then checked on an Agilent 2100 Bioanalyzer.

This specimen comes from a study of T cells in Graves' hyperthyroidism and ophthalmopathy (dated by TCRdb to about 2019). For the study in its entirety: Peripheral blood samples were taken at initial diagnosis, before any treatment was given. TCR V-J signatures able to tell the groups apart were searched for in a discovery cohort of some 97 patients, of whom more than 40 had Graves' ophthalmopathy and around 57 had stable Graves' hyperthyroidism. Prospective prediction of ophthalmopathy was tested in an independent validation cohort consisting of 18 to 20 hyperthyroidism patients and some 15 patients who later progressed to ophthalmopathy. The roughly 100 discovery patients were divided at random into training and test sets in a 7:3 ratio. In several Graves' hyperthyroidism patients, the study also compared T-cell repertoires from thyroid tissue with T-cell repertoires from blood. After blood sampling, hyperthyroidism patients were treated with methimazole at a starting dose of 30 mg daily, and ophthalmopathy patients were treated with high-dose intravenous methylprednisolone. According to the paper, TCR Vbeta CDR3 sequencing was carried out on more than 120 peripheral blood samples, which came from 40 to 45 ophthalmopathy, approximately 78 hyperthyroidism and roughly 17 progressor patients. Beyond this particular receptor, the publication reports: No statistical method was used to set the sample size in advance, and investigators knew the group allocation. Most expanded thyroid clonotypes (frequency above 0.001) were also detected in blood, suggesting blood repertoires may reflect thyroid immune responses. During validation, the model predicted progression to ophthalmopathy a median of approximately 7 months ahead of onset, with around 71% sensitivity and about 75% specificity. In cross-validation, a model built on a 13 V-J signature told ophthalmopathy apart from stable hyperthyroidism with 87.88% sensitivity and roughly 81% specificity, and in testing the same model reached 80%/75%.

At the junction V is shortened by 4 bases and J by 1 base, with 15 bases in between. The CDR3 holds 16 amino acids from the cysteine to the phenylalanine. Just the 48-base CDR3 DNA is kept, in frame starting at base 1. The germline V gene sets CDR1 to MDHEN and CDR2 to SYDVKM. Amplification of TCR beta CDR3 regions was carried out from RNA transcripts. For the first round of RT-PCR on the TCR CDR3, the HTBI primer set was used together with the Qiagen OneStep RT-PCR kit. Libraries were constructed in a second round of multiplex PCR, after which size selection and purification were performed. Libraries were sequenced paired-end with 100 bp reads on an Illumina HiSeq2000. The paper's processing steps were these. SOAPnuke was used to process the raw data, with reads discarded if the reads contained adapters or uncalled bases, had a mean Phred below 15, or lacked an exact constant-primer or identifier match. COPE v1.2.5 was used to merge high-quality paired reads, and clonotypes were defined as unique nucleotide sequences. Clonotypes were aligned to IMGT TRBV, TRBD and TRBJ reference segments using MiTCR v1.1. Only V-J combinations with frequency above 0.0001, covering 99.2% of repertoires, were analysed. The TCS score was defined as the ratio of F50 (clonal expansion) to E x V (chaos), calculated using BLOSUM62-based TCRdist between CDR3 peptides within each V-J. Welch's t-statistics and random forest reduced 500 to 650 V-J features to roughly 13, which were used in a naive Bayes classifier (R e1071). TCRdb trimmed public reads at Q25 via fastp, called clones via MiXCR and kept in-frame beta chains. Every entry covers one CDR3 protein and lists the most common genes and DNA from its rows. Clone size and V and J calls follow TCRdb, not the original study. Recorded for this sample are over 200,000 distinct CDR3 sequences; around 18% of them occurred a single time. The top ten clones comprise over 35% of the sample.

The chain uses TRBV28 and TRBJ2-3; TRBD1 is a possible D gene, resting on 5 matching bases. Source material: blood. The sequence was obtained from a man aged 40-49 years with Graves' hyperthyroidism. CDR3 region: CASSSLPVRGTDTQYF. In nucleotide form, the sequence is TGTGCCAGCAGTTCCCTACCGGTCAGGGGCACAGATACGCAGTATTTT.